Listed below are T cell receptor beta chains from one sample, sequenced in a study of vaccination effects on CD4 cells after COVID-19. For these receptors, no antigen is known. Clones were read by immunoSEQ multiplex PCR, and TCRdb kept only the in-frame ones, dropping some. The sample lists 70,000 to 85,000 clones, about 81% seen once, with 1% to 1.5% in the top ten. This material consisted of CD4+ T cells from PBMCs cultured with HCoV-229E spike peptides, taken after COVID-19 vaccination. The source is a human donor who received a COVID-19 vaccine. Both conserved end residues are part of each CDR3. The D gene is left open where the match is weak. Expanded clones get a size class; other rows say once, few or many, or leave the size out.

d_gene,abundance,v_gene,j_gene,CDR3nt,CDR3aa
.,once,TRBV6-4,TRBJ2-3,TGTGCCAGCAGTGAAGTCTTCGAAGGAGATACGCAGTATTTT,CASSEVFEGDTQYF
.,.,TRBV19,TRBJ1-1,TGTGCCAGTAGTATCTCCAGGGGCACTGAAGCTTTCTTT,CASSISRGTEAFF
.,.,TRBV6-6,TRBJ2-3,TGTGCCCACTCGCGGGTTAGCACAGATACGCAGTATTTT,CAHSRVSTDTQYF
.,.,TRBV6-4,TRBJ1-1,TGTGCCAGCAGTGACCCTTGGACTGAACCGGGCACTGAAGCTTTCTTT,CASSDPWTEPGTEAFF
.,.,TRBV5-1,TRBJ2-5,TGCGCCAGCAGCTTGTGGGACTCTGATCAAGAGACCCAGTACTTC,CASSLWDSDQETQYF
.,.,TRBV30,TRBJ1-2,TGTGCCTGGAGTGACCAAAGGGATGGCTACACCTTC,CAWSDQRDGYTF
.,.,TRBV18,TRBJ2-2,TGTGCCAGCTCACCGGGACTTCCGAACACCGGGGAGCTGTTTTTT,CASSPGLPNTGELFF
TRBD2,.,TRBV19,TRBJ2-3,TGTGCCAGTAGTAGTGATGGGGGACTAAGATCCACAGATACGCAGTATTTT,CASSSDGGLRSTDTQYF
.,.,TRBV5-1,TRBJ1-1,TGCGCCAGCAGCGCCCGCCTCAATGGGGGCACTGAAGCTTTCTTT,CASSARLNGGTEAFF
.,.,TRBV7-2,TRBJ2-2,TGTGCCAGCAGCCCGGTACGGGCGAACACCGGGGAGCTGTTTTTT,CASSPVRANTGELFF
.,.,TRBV28,TRBJ1-6,TGTGCCAGCAGGAGGACGGCCAATTCACCCCTCCACTTT,CASRRTANSPLHF
TRBD2,.,TRBV24-1,TRBJ2-1,TGTGCCACCAGCCAACCTTCTGGCGGGGGGGCCAATGAGCAGTTCTTC,CATSQPSGGGANEQFF
.,.,TRBV18,TRBJ1-2,TGTGCCAGCTCACGCGATGGCAGGACTTCCAGATATGGCTACACCTTC,CASSRDGRTSRYGYTF
.,few,TRBV6-5,TRBJ2-2,TGTGCCAGCAGTCCACTAGTGGGAACCGGGGAGCTGTTTTTT,CASSPLVGTGELFF
TRBD2,once,TRBV2,TRBJ2-3,TGTGCCAGACCTCGGACTAGCGGGGGGACGCCCACAGATACGCAGTATTTT,CARPRTSGGTPTDTQYF
.,.,TRBV2,TRBJ1-5,TGTGCCAGCAGTGAAACAGGGAGGAATCAGCCCCAGCATTTT,CASSETGRNQPQHF
.,.,TRBV5-1,TRBJ2-5,TGCGCCAGCAGCTTGGGTACGATTCCACAAGAGACCCAGTACTTC,CASSLGTIPQETQYF
TRBD1,.,TRBV6-5,TRBJ1-1,TGTGCCAGCAGTTCCCACAGGGGGATGAACACTGAAGCTTTCTTT,CASSSHRGMNTEAFF
.,.,TRBV30,TRBJ1-5,TGTGCCTGGAGTGCGGAGGGTCATAGCAATCAGCCCCAGCATTTT,CAWSAEGHSNQPQHF
.,once,TRBV5-8,TRBJ2-3,TGTGCCAGCCCCACTCTCCCAGGGAAATACCTTACAGATACGCAGTATTTT,CASPTLPGKYLTDTQYF
.,.,TRBV2,TRBJ1-4,TGTGCCAGCAGGGGATGGGGGACTAATGAAAAACTGTTTTTT,CASRGWGTNEKLFF
TRBD1,.,TRBV19,TRBJ1-1,TGTGCCAGTAGTCTCACCGGCGGGCAGGGGGCGTTAAACACTGAAGCTTTCTTT,CASSLTGGQGALNTEAFF
.,.,TRBV5-1,TRBJ2-3,TGCGCCAGCGCCGCAGGGACACCTACCAGCACAGATACGCAGTATTTT,CASAAGTPTSTDTQYF